This T cell receptor (beta chain) originates from a study of beta chain features in type 1 diabetes. A few counts support this clone. TCRB transcripts that were expressed got sequenced, as all of the isolated RNA had been reverse transcribed. Profiled with immunoSEQ multiplex PCR; TCRdb holds only in-frame clones, not every one. This sample has 860,000 or so clones; around a sixth occur once, and the top ten carry around 0.02%. The germline gives CDR1 SGHVS, CDR2 FQNEAQ. J gave up 8 bases and V 0 bases, and 11 bases lay outside the gene matches. The CDR3 length is 17 residues. The origin of this receptor is a woman younger than 35 in good health. Sequencing used naive CD4+ T cells from blood. The chain joins TRBV7-8 to TRBJ2-1; TRBD1 matches at 9 bases. The CDR3 bases are TGTGCCAGCAGCTTAGCTCAGACAGGGGGGTACAGGGATGAGCAGTTCTTC. Protein product: CASSLAQTGGYRDEQFF.